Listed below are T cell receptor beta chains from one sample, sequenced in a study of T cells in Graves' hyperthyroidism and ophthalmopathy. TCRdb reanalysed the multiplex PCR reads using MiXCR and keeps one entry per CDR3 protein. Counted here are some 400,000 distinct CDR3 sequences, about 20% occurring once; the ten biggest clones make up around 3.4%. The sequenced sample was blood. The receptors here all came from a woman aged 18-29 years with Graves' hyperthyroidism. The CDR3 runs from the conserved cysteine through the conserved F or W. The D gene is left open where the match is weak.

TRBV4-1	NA	CASSQEEAGAHQETQYF
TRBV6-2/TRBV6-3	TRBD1	CASSYGGQGSPYKGTGELFF
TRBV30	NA	CAWRAGLNTEAFF
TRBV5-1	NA	CASSEDKKGYTF
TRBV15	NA	CATSPTGGWAEAFF
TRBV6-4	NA	CASSPEGVSGELFF
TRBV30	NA	CAWGPTGFSEQYF
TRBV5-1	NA	CASSLYYYRESTEAFF
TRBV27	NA	CASSIPGRHYEQYF
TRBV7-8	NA	CASSSLTASDTEAFF
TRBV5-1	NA	CASSLEGGGNEQYF
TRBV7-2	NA	CASSSYLGETQYF
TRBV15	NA	CATSRGPSQETQYF
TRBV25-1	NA	CASSESGYTEAFF
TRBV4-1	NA	CASSQGGRGKIGNTIYF
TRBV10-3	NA	CAIGEGPMNTEAFF
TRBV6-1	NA	CASSRAGVETQYF
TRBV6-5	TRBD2	CASSLLAGGSTGELFF
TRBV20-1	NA	CSARESRHGPEAFF
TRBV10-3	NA	CAISESGLSRPQHF
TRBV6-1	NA	CASFQSPDPNSPLHF
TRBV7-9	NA	CASSVQGAYEQYF
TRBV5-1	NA	CASSLLRTANTGELFF
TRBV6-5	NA	CASSYDWLGGNTIYF
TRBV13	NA	CASSLGAGTGSGNTIYF
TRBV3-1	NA	CASSPRLFSNQPQHF
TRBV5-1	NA	CASSLGTNFEAFF
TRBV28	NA	CASSLANPSNQPQHF
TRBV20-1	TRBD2	CSARDFGGGGYEQYF
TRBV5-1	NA	CASSPPGHVRGTEAFF
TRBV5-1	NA	CASSLIGELFF
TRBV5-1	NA	CASSLNQGGRETQYF
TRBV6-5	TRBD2	CASAGLVDTGELFF
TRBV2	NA	CASSGSQGQIGYTF
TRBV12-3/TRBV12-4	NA	CASSPGGYGTEAFF
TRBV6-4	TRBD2	CASSRLAGAYEQYF
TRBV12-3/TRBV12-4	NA	CASSTGRKAFF
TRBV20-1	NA	CSATTSGQPQHF
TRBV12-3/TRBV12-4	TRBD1	CASSFGQGRGSGNTIYF
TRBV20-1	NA	CSPKGVSYNSPLHF
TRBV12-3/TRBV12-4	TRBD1	CASSFGQGANYEQYF